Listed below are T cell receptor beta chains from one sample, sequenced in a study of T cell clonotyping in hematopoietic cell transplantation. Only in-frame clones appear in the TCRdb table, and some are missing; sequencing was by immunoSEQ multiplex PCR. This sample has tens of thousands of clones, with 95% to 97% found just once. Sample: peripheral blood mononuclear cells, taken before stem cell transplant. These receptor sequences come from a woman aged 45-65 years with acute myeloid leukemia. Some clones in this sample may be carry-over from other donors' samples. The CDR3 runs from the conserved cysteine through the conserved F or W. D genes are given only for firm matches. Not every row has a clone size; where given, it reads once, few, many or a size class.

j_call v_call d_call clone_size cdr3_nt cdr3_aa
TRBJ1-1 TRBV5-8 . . TGTGCCAGCCGGAGGCACACGCGCCACACTGAAGCTTTCTTT CASRRHTRHTEAFF
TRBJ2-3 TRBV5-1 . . TGCGCCAGCACTAGCCTCAACACAGATACGCAGTATTTT CASTSLNTDTQYF
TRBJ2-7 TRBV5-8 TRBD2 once TGTGCCAGCAGCTTCCTAGCGGGAGGAGGACCCTACGAGCAGTACTTC CASSFLAGGGPYEQYF
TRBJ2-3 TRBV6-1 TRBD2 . TGTGCCACCACGATGGGACTAGGAGCAGATACGCAGTATTTT CATTMGLGADTQYF
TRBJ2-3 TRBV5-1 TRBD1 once TGCGCCAGCAGCCCGACAGGGGGCACAGATACGCAGTATTTT CASSPTGGTDTQYF
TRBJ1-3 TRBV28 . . TGTGCCAGCAGTTTATTCGGGGTTGGAAACACCATATATTTT CASSLFGVGNTIYF
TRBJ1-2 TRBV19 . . TGTGCCAGTAGGGATGATAACAGGAACCTCTATGGCTACACCTTC CASRDDNRNLYGYTF
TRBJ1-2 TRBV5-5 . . TGTGCCAGCAGCTTGGCTCTGGTGGAGGGGTTTCTAGAGGGCTACACCTTC CASSLALVEGFLEGYTF
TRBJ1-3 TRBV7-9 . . TGTGCCAGCAGCCGATCTGGAAACACCATATATTTT CASSRSGNTIYF
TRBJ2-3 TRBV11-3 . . TGTGCCAGCAGCCGAAGACAGGCTTCCGATACGCAGTATTTT CASSRRQASDTQYF
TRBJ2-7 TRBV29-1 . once TGCAGCGTTATACCCGACACCTACTACGAGCAGTACTTC CSVIPDTYYEQYF
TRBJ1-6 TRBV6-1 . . TGTGCCAGCAGTCATAGGGGTGTTTCACCCCTCCACTTT CASSHRGVSPLHF
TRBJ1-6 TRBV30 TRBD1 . TGTGCCTGGAGTAGGCCATCCGGGGGACAGGGAGGTTCACCCCTCCACTTT CAWSRPSGGQGGSPLHF
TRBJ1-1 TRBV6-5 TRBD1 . TGTGCCAGCAGTTATTTACGACAGGGCTTGAACACTGAAGCTTTCTTT CASSYLRQGLNTEAFF
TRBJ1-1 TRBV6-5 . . TGTGCCAGCAGTTACTCGATACTAGGTCAGGGGACTGAAGCTTTCTTT CASSYSILGQGTEAFF
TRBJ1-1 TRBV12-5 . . TGTGCTAGTGGTTTGCCCCGGGGAGAATCTGAAGCTTTCTTT CASGLPRGESEAFF
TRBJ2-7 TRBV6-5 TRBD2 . TGTGCCAGCAGTTACCATCACAAAGCGGGGGGGTACGAGCAGTACTTC CASSYHHKAGGYEQYF
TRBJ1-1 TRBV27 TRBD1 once TGTGCCAGCAGTTTATCCCAGACAGGGACATTCACTGAAGCTTTCTTT CASSLSQTGTFTEAFF
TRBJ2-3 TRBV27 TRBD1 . TGTGCCAGCAGTTTAATGGACAGGGCCCCTCCGGGCACAGATACGCAGTATTTT CASSLMDRAPPGTDTQYF
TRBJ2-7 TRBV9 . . TGTGCCAGCAGCCCCGGGGGCGCAAGCTCCTACGAGCAGTACTTC CASSPGGASSYEQYF
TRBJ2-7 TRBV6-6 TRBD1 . TGTGCCAGCAGTTATAGCCAGGGGGCCTACGAGCAGTACTTC CASSYSQGAYEQYF
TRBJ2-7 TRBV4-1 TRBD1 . TGCGCCAGCAGCCATCCGGGACAGGGGTCGGACGAGCAGTACTTC CASSHPGQGSDEQYF
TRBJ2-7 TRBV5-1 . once TGCGCCAGCAGCTGGTGGGGGGACGAGCAGTACTTC CASSWWGDEQYF
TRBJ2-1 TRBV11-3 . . TGTGCCAGCAGCTTACGGGCGCGGAATGAGCAGTTCTTC CASSLRARNEQFF
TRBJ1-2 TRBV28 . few TGTGCCAGCAGTCAGTCCTATGGCTACACCTTC CASSQSYGYTF
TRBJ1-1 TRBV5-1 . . TGCGCCAGCAGCTTCTCCGGGAGGGACACTGAAGCTTTCTTT CASSFSGRDTEAFF
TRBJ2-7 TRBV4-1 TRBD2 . TGCGCCAGCAGCCATTTCGGACTAGCGGGGACCTACGAGCAGTACTTC CASSHFGLAGTYEQYF
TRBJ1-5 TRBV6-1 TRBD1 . TGTGCCAGCAGTGAAGTTGCGGGACAGGGGGCTCAGCCCCAGCATTTT CASSEVAGQGAQPQHF
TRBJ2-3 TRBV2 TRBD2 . TGTGCCAGCAGCCCGGGACTAGCGGGAGGTCTCACAGATACGCAGTATTTT CASSPGLAGGLTDTQYF
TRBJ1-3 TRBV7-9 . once TGTGCCAGCAGCTCCCCTCAGGGTTCTGGAAACACCATATATTTT CASSSPQGSGNTIYF
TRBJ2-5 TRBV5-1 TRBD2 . TGCGCCAGCAGCTTGGTCGCGACTAGCGGGAGGCCTCGTACGGCGGAGACCCAGTACTTC CASSLVATSGRPRTAETQYF
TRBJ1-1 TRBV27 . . TGTGCCAGCAGTTTATACCGGGTGAACACTGAAGCTTTCTTT CASSLYRVNTEAFF
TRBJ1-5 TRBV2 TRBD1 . TGTGCCACCTCCGGGACAGGGGATCAGCCCCAGCATTTT CATSGTGDQPQHF
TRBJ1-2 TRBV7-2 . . TGTGCCAGCAGCCCTGAGGGGGGGCTGGACTATGGCTACACCTTC CASSPEGGLDYGYTF
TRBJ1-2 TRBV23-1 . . TGCGCCAGCAGTCCCGGTAGGACAGTCTTCTATGGCTACACCTTC CASSPGRTVFYGYTF
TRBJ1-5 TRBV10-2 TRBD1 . TGCGCCAGCAGGGGGACAGGTAACAATCAGCCCCAGCATTTT CASRGTGNNQPQHF
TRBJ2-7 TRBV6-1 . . TGTGCCAGCAGTGAATTTACAGACCCGAGGTACGAGCAGTACTTC CASSEFTDPRYEQYF
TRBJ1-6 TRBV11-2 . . TGTGCCAGCAGCTTAGAAATCAAGAATTCACCCCTCCACTTT CASSLEIKNSPLHF
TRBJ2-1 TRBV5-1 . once TGCGCCAGCAGCTTGGACCCGACGAGTTCAGATGAGCAGTTCTTC CASSLDPTSSDEQFF
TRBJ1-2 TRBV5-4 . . TGTGCCAGCAGCTTAACAGGGATCGCTGGCTACACCTTC CASSLTGIAGYTF
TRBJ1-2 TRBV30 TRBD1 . TGTGCCTGGAGTGTACGGTGGTCGGGACAGGGGATCTATGGCTACACCTTC CAWSVRWSGQGIYGYTF
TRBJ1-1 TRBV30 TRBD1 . TGTGCCTGGATTCGCTCCGGGACAGGCAACACTGAAGCTTTCTTT CAWIRSGTGNTEAFF
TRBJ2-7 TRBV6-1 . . TGTGCCAGCAGTGAAGTTCGGGGGAACTACGAGCAGTACTTC CASSEVRGNYEQYF
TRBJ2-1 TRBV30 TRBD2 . TGTGCCTGGAGTGTTAGCGGGCTCTCCTCCTACAATGAGCAGTTCTTC CAWSVSGLSSYNEQFF